This is a list of T cell receptor beta chains from one sample in a study of T-cell memory formation after mild COVID-19. A single record per CDR3 protein comes from TCRdb applying MiXCR to the 5' RACE reads. The sample holds about 410,000 distinct CDR3 sequences, about 20% seen once. Sequencing was performed on PBMCs or a T cell subset sorted from them (not recorded which). The receptors derive from a man aged 18 to 30 who had mild COVID-19 (a few samples of this study predate the infection). Cell type and time point are not known. Both conserved end residues are part of each CDR3. The D gene is left open where the match is weak. A row's size may be missing; if present it is once, few, many or a size class.

v_call,d_call,clone_size,j_call,cdr3_nt,cdr3_aa
TRBV6-2/TRBV6-3,TRBD2,few,TRBJ2-5,TGTGCCAGCAGTTGGACTAGCGATCCGGAGACCCAGTACTTC,CASSWTSDPETQYF
TRBV29-1,NA,few,TRBJ2-3,TGCAGCGTTCGGGGGCTTAGCACAGATACGCAGTATTTT,CSVRGLSTDTQYF
TRBV7-9,NA,NA,TRBJ1-1,TGTGCCAGCAGGGCCCCAGTTCCGGGGATGAACACTGAAGCTTTCTTT,CASRAPVPGMNTEAFF
TRBV4-3,NA,NA,TRBJ1-2,TGCGCCAGCAGCCAAGATCTCCCGTATGGCTACACCTTC,CASSQDLPYGYTF
TRBV4-1,NA,NA,TRBJ2-4,TGCGCCAGCAGCCAAGAACGAGGGGGGGAATCCAAAAACATTCAGTACTTC,CASSQERGGESKNIQYF
TRBV5-1,TRBD1,NA,TRBJ2-6,TGCGCCAGCAGTTGGACAGGCCCTGGGGCCAACGTCCTGACTTTC,CASSWTGPGANVLTF
TRBV7-9,NA,NA,TRBJ1-4,TGTGCCAGCAGTACCCGGGGGAGTAGTGAAAAACTGTTTTTT,CASSTRGSSEKLFF
TRBV7-8,TRBD1,few,TRBJ2-7,TGTGCCACCGAACCAGGGACAGAGGGACGGCAGTACTTC,CATEPGTEGRQYF
TRBV5-1,NA,many,TRBJ2-1,TGTGCCAGCAGCTTGGGAACCTACAATGAGCAGTTCTTC,CASSLGTYNEQFF
TRBV20-1,TRBD1,few,TRBJ1-5,TGCAGTGCTAGGAAAGTGACAGGGGATCAGCCCCAGCATTTT,CSARKVTGDQPQHF
TRBV6-2/TRBV6-3,TRBD1,NA,TRBJ2-7,TGTGCCAGCAGTCACTGGACAGGGAGCCACGAGCAGTACTTC,CASSHWTGSHEQYF
TRBV2,TRBD1,NA,TRBJ1-1,TGTGCCAGCACTCGACAGGGGATGTACGCTTTCTTT,CASTRQGMYAFF
TRBV7-8,NA,NA,TRBJ2-7,TGTGCCAGCAGCTTATGGGTGGGCTCCTACGAGCAGTACTTC,CASSLWVGSYEQYF
TRBV6-2/TRBV6-3,TRBD1,NA,TRBJ2-6,TGTGCCAGCAGGCTTGACAGGGCTGGGGCCAACGTCCTGACTTTC,CASRLDRAGANVLTF
TRBV12-3/TRBV12-4,NA,many,TRBJ2-5,TGTGCCAGCAGTCTTTATCTTGCGCCTGGGGGAGAGACCCAGTACTTC,CASSLYLAPGGETQYF
TRBV4-2,NA,many,TRBJ2-1,TGTGCCAGTTCAAGTTGGGGGAGCTCCTACAATGAGCAGTTCTTC,CASSSWGSSYNEQFF
TRBV7-2,NA,few,TRBJ1-1,TGTGCCAGCAGCTTACATGGGGCCAACACTGAAGCTTTCTTT,CASSLHGANTEAFF
TRBV10-2,TRBD1,NA,TRBJ2-7,TGCGCCAGCAGCCTCGTACAGGGGAGCTACGAGCAGTACTTC,CASSLVQGSYEQYF
TRBV5-1,NA,many,TRBJ2-1,TGCGCCAGCAGAGTTCCAGGGGTAAATGAGCAGTTCTTC,CASRVPGVNEQFF
TRBV20-1,TRBD2,NA,TRBJ2-4,TGCAGTGCGACTAGCGGGGAAAACATTCAGTACTTC,CSATSGENIQYF
TRBV10-3,TRBD1,few,TRBJ1-1,TGTGCCATCAGGCCCAGGGACAGGGGGCTCGCTGAAGCTTTCTTT,CAIRPRDRGLAEAFF
TRBV29-1,NA,NA,TRBJ1-2,TGCAGCGTGGAGGCAGGGAGGGTGGCTAACTATGGCTACACCTTC,CSVEAGRVANYGYTF
TRBV11-2,NA,few,TRBJ2-7,TGTGCCAGCAGCTTAGAAACCAGCTACTACGAGCAGTACTTC,CASSLETSYYEQYF
TRBV10-3,NA,NA,TRBJ2-7,TGTGCCACTAACCCGGGACAAAACTACGAGCAGTACTTC,CATNPGQNYEQYF
TRBV20-1,NA,many,TRBJ2-1,TGCAGTGCTATTCCCGGGACTTACTCCTACAATGAGCAGTTCTTC,CSAIPGTYSYNEQFF
TRBV5-4,NA,NA,TRBJ1-2,TGTGCCAGCAGCTGGGAATATGGCTACACCTTC,CASSWEYGYTF
TRBV3-1,NA,few,TRBJ2-3,TGTGCCAGCAGCTTTGGAGGTTATAGCACAGATACGCAGTATTTT,CASSFGGYSTDTQYF
TRBV12-3/TRBV12-4,TRBD1,NA,TRBJ2-3,TGTGCCAGCACGCGGGACAGGGTGAGCACAGATACGCAGTATTTT,CASTRDRVSTDTQYF
TRBV20-1,TRBD1,few,TRBJ1-1,TGCAGTGCTAGACCAGCGGGACAGTTGAACACTGAAGCTTTCTTT,CSARPAGQLNTEAFF
TRBV19,NA,few,TRBJ1-2,TGTGCCAGTAGTATAGGGGGAAGCTATGGCTACACCTTC,CASSIGGSYGYTF
TRBV6-5,NA,NA,TRBJ1-2,TGTGCCAGCAGTTCCTCCGGGGGCAATAGCTATGGCTACACCTTC,CASSSSGGNSYGYTF
TRBV7-9,NA,few,TRBJ1-2,TGTGCCAGCAGTTTAACCTTGGACCGGGAAGATGGCTACACCTTC,CASSLTLDREDGYTF
TRBV3-1,NA,few,TRBJ2-7,TGTGCCAGCGGGAACGGAGGAGCGCAGTACTTC,CASGNGGAQYF
TRBV20-1,NA,few,TRBJ1-5,TGCAGTGCTAGAGGGTATAGCAATCAGCCCCAGCATTTT,CSARGYSNQPQHF
TRBV10-1,NA,NA,TRBJ2-3,TGCGCCAGCAGTGAGCAGGGTGGGGACACAGATACGCAGTATTTT,CASSEQGGDTDTQYF
TRBV6-5,NA,NA,TRBJ2-5,TGTGCCAGCAGTTCGTTTGGACAGCGTGGAGAGACCCAGTACTTC,CASSSFGQRGETQYF
TRBV30,TRBD1,NA,TRBJ2-2,TGTGCCTGGGACAGGGGTAACGGGGAGCTGTTTTTT,CAWDRGNGELFF
TRBV7-6,TRBD2,NA,TRBJ2-5,TGTGCCAGCATCTTAGTAGCCCCTTGGGCGGGGGGCCGGGGAGAGACCCAGTACTTC,CASILVAPWAGGRGETQYF
TRBV6-1,NA,NA,TRBJ1-1,TGTGCCAGCAGCGTAGGACACTTGAACACTGAAGCTTTCTTT,CASSVGHLNTEAFF
TRBV6-5,TRBD2,NA,TRBJ2-2,TGTGCCAGCAGTACCCCGCGGGGGGGCTGGACCGGGGAGCTGTTTTTT,CASSTPRGGWTGELFF
TRBV12-3/TRBV12-4,NA,few,TRBJ2-1,TGTGCCAGCAGTCGCCCGGGAGTTGAGCAGTTCTTC,CASSRPGVEQFF
TRBV29-1,TRBD2,few,TRBJ2-1,TGCAGCGTTGATCCAGCGGGGGAGTATAGGAAGTTCTTC,CSVDPAGEYRKFF
TRBV5-1,TRBD2,few,TRBJ2-3,TGCGCCAGCAGCGCGGGGGAATCCACAGATACGCAGTATTTT,CASSAGESTDTQYF
TRBV19,NA,few,TRBJ1-2,TGTGCCAGTAGTTCGGCGGGACCCCGAGCCCATGGCTACACCTTC,CASSSAGPRAHGYTF
TRBV29-1,TRBD1,NA,TRBJ1-2,TGCAGCGTTGAGACAGGGGGATCGTATGGCAGAGCTAACTATGGCTACACCTTC,CSVETGGSYGRANYGYTF
TRBV5-6,TRBD2,NA,TRBJ2-3,TGTGCCAGCAGCATGCGGGGGGGAAGCACAGATACGCAGTATTTT,CASSMRGGSTDTQYF
TRBV7-8,NA,many,TRBJ2-3,TGTGCCAGCGGGGCCGGGGGACTCACAGATACGCAGTATTTT,CASGAGGLTDTQYF
TRBV7-2,TRBD1,few,TRBJ1-2,TGTGCCAGCGGTCGACAGGGGGCGGGCTATGGCTACACCTTC,CASGRQGAGYGYTF
TRBV12-3/TRBV12-4,TRBD1,NA,TRBJ1-2,TGTGCCAGCAGAGCGACAGGGAGCTATGGCTACACCTTC,CASRATGSYGYTF
TRBV18,NA,once,TRBJ1-6,TGTGCCAGCTCACCACCGGAGGGCGTGGGAAATTCACCCCTCCACTTT,CASSPPEGVGNSPLHF
TRBV11-2,NA,NA,TRBJ2-5,TGTGCCAGCAGCTTAGAGGTGGGGCGGGAGACCCAGTACTTC,CASSLEVGRETQYF
TRBV4-3,TRBD1,NA,TRBJ2-5,TGCGCCAGCAGCCAAGAGGGTCCGGGACAGGAGGAGACCCAGTACTTC,CASSQEGPGQEETQYF
TRBV5-1,TRBD1,few,TRBJ1-4,TGCGCCAGCAGCTGGCTCCCGGGACAGGGGGGTGAAAAACTGTTTTTT,CASSWLPGQGGEKLFF
TRBV28,NA,few,TRBJ2-5,TGTGCCAGCAGTTTAATGCTGGAGACCCAGTACTTC,CASSLMLETQYF
TRBV6-5,NA,NA,TRBJ2-2,TGTGCCAGCTTGGCCAGGGCGTTGAGCGGGGAGCTGTTTTTT,CASLARALSGELFF
TRBV12-3/TRBV12-4,NA,once,TRBJ2-3,TGTGCCAGCAGTTTAGGTAGCGGCGGGCAATATTTT,CASSLGSGGQYF
TRBV27,NA,NA,TRBJ1-6,TGTGCCAGCACCAGAGAATTAAATTCACCCCTCCACTTT,CASTRELNSPLHF
TRBV7-2,NA,many,TRBJ2-4,TGTGCCAGCAGCTTATTTATCGGGGAGCGACGACTAGCCAAAAACATTCAGTACTTC,CASSLFIGERRLAKNIQYF
TRBV12-3/TRBV12-4,NA,NA,TRBJ1-1,TGTGCCAGCAGTTTCGGGTCTGAAGCTTTCTTT,CASSFGSEAFF